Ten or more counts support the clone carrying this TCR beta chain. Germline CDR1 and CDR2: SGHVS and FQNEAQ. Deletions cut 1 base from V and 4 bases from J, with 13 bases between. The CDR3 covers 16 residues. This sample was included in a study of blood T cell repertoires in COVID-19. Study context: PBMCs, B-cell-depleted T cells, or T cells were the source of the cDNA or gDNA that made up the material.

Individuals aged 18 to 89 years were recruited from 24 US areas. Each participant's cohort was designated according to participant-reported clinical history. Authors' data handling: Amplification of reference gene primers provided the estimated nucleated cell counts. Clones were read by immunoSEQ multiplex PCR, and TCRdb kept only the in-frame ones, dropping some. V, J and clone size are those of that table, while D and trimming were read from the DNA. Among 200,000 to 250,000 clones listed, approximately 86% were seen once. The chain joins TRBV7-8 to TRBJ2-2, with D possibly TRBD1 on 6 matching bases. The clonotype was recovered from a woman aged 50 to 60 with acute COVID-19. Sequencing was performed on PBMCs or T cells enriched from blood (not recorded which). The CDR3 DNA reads TGTGCCAGCAGCTTAGAGGGGGAATGGAGCACCGGGGAGCTGTTTTTT. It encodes CASSLEGEWSTGELFF.